The 19 T cell receptor beta chains listed next were all sequenced from one sample in a study of T-cell reconstitution after alpha-beta-depleted transplantation in children. A TCRbeta library incorporating unique molecular identifiers was prepared. TCRdb processed the PCR reads anew with MiXCR; each CDR3 protein has one entry. The sample gives about 350,000 distinct CDR3 sequences, about a sixth of which show up once; around two fifths is in the top ten. The sequencing used PBMCs, mostly from graft donor cells, collected 360 days after TCRalphabeta/CD19-depleted stem cell transplant. Receptors originate from a male patient between 2 and 10 years old who had a stem cell transplant for acute lymphoblastic leukemia, so the T cells may come from the graft donor.

This clonotype was seen only a few times. The V and J genes are TRBV7-9 and TRBJ2-7; no reliable D call. The germline V gene encodes CDR1 SEHNR and CDR2 FQNEAQ (reference sequence). The CDR3 runs 11 residues. V lost 6 bases to trimming and J lost 7 bases, with 10 bases between them. Here the CDR3 reads CASSARSEQYF. CDR3 sequence (DNA): TGTGCCAGCAGTGCGAGGTCGGAGCAGTACTTC.

This clonotype was recorded at least ten times. The CDR3 DNA is TGTGCCAGCAGCGTAGAGGGGGGAAAACTGTTTTTT. Translation: CASSVEGGKLFF. The V call is TRBV9, the J call TRBJ1-4; possibly TRBD1 for D (6 bases). The germline V and J ends were trimmed by 0 bases and 10 bases, with 7 bases remaining between them. The germline V gene has CDR1 SGDLS and CDR2 YYNGEE. The CDR3 runs to 12 residues.

This clonotype appeared many times. The rearrangement links TRBV24-1 to TRBJ1-5; D is possibly TRBD1 (6 bases). This CDR3 spans 14 amino acids. Trimming stripped 4 bases from V and 7 bases from J, with 13 bases between. Germline values: CDR1 KGHDR, CDR2 SFDVKD. The CDR3 nucleotides are TGTGCCACCAGTGAAACAGGGAAGGGCCAGCCCCAGCATTTT. Translating gives CATSETGKGQPQHF.

This clonotype was seen a handful of times. The chain combines TRBV28 with TRBJ2-7; no clear D gene. CDR1 and CDR2 (germline): MDHEN, SYDVKM. V was shortened by 2 bases and J by 4 bases, with 9 bases between the two germline ends. This CDR3 comprises 13 residues. The CDR3 protein is CASSLLNPYEQYF. CDR3 DNA: TGTGCCAGCAGTTTACTTAACCCGTACGAGCAGTACTTC.

In its sample, this clonotype was seen many times. This sequence joins TRBV29-1 and TRBJ1-1; D remains unclear. Germline CDR1 SQVTM, CDR2 ANQGSEA. There are 12 residues in the CDR3. The germline V and J ends were trimmed by 4 bases and 2 bases, with 8 bases remaining between them. The CDR3: CSVGYTNTEAFF. CDR3 DNA: TGCAGCGTTGGGTACACCAACACTGAAGCTTTCTTT. Combining the CDR3 with reference TRBV29-1 and TRBJ1-1 gives the whole variable domain SAVISQKPSRDICQRGTSLTIQCQVDSQVTMMFWYRQQPGQSLTLIATANQGSEATYESGFVIDKFPISRPNLTFSTLTVSNMSPEDSSIYLCSVGYTNTEAFFGQGTRLTVV.

This clonotype was recorded at least ten times. This rearrangement joins TRBV5-1 to TRBJ1-3; D gene uncertain. Germline CDR1 is SGHRS and CDR2 is YFSETQ. The CDR3 consists of 16 residues. V shed 0 bases and J shed 0 bases, with 10 bases lying between them. CDR3 bases: TGCGCCAGCAGCTTGGGGTCCACCGTCTCTGGAAACACCATATATTTT. Its protein product is CASSLGSTVSGNTIYF. The variable domain in full, completed from reference TRBV5-1 and TRBJ1-3, reads KAGVTQTPRYLIKTRGQQVTLSCSPISGHRSVSWYQQTPGQGLQFLFEYFSETQRNKGNFPGRFSGRQFSNSRSEMNVSTLELGDSALYLCASSLGSTVSGNTIYFGEGSWLTVV.

This clonotype was seen ten or more times. CDR3 sequence (DNA): TGTGCCAGCAGCCCCGGACAGTGGGGCAATCAGCCCCAGCATTTT. Its protein product is CASSPGQWGNQPQHF. This chain joins TRBV7-8 and TRBJ1-5; possible D gene TRBD1, 6 bases. Germline CDR1 and CDR2: SGHVS and FQNEAQ. The CDR3 has 15 residues. The V end lost 5 bases, the J end lost 2 bases, and 13 bases lay between the germline ends.

The chain has TRBV7-6 and TRBJ1-6; TRBD1 might be the D (6 bases). Germline CDR1 reads SGHVS; CDR2 reads FNYEAQ. V was shortened by 5 bases and J by 9 bases, with 17 bases between the two germline ends. The CDR3 length is 15 residues. CDR3 protein: CASSALGGAGSPLHF. In nucleotides, the CDR3 is TGTGCCAGCAGCGCCCTCGGGGGGGCCGGTTCACCCCTCCACTTT.

This clonotype was found a few times. The V and J genes are TRBV6-2 or TRBV6-3 and TRBJ2-2; D ambiguous. The CDR3 runs to 16 residues. V was shortened by 4 bases and J by 4 bases, with 16 bases between the two germline ends. Per germline, CDR1 MNHEY and CDR2 SVGEGT. The DNA for the CDR3 is TGTGCCAGCAGTTCGGCGACCGGATACCTCACCGGGGAGCTGTTTTTT. As protein: CASSSATGYLTGELFF.

The V call is TRBV6-1, the J call TRBJ2-7; 7 bases are shared with TRBD1. V was clipped by 6 bases and J by 1 base; unmatched bases: 9. This CDR3 comprises 15 residues. CDR1 MNHNS and CDR2 SASEGT come from the germline V gene. CDR3 bases: TGTGCCAGCAGAGCCTACAGGGGCGGTTCCTACGAGCAGTACTTC. It yields the protein CASRAYRGGSYEQYF.

In DNA form, the CDR3 reads TGTGCCAGCAGCTTACGTTTAGGGGCAAGAATAAAAGGCGACACAGATACGCAGTATTTT. It specifies CASSLRLGARIKGDTDTQYF. The chain is built from TRBV11-1 and TRBJ2-3; tentative D call: TRBD1 (5 bases). This CDR3 spans 20 amino acids. Germline CDR1 is SGHAT and CDR2 is FQDESV (reference sequence). V was shortened by 2 bases and J by 2 bases, with 26 bases between the two germline ends.

The rearrangement joins TRBV4-1 to TRBJ2-1; tentatively, D is TRBD1 or TRBD2 (5 bases each). V gave up 6 bases and J gave up 8 bases, with 11 bases separating them. Germline V lookup: CDR1 MGHRA, CDR2 YSYEKL. This CDR3 has 12 residues. This CDR3 is CASSKWDDEQFF. CDR3 DNA sequence: TGCGCCAGCAGTAAATGGGACGATGAGCAGTTCTTC.

The table lists this clonotype with a few counts. V gene TRBV27 combines with J gene TRBJ2-7, with 7 bases matching TRBD1. Germline V CDR1 and CDR2: MNHEY, SMNVEV (reference sequence). The CDR3 sequence is 16 residues long. V shed 3 bases, J shed 2 bases, and the junction held 10 bases outside the gene matches. Here the CDR3 DNA reads TGTGCCAGCAGTTTGGGCGCCGGGACAGTTACCTACGAGCAGTACTTC. It codes for CASSLGAGTVTYEQYF.

This clonotype was observed a few times. The chain's CDR3 is CASSQDAGFLGSEAFF. The CDR3 DNA follows: TGCGCCAGCAGCCAAGATGCGGGGTTTCTGGGAAGTGAAGCTTTCTTT. The gene calls are TRBV4-1 and TRBJ1-1; D is unclear. CDR3 length: 16 residues. Germline values: CDR1 MGHRA, CDR2 YSYEKL. V lost 0 bases and J lost 7, with 18 bases in between.

In its sample, this clonotype was seen many times. V and J are TRBV7-6 and TRBJ2-1, with D possibly matching TRBD1 (6 bases). The V end was cut by 4 bases, the J end by 5 bases, with 9 bases between. Looked up from germline, CDR1 is SGHVS and CDR2 is FNYEAQ. This CDR3 contains 13 residues. The CDR3: CASSSTGNNEQFF. The CDR3 nucleotides read TGTGCCAGCAGCTCCACAGGGAACAATGAGCAGTTCTTC.

This clonotype showed up just a few times. The chain has TRBV28 and TRBJ2-2; D may correspond to TRBD1 or TRBD2 (5 bases each). Germline loops: CDR1 MDHEN, CDR2 SYDVKM. The CDR3 runs to 15 residues. The V end lost 8 bases, the J end lost 8 bases, and 21 bases lay between the germline ends. This chain's CDR3 is CASFTGRRRRGELFF. The CDR3 coding sequence is TGTGCCAGCTTTACGGGGCGCCGGAGGAGAGGGGAGCTGTTTTTT.

The V gene is TRBV7-9, the J gene TRBJ2-2; TRBD2 matches 11 bases. Germline CDR1 reads SEHNR; CDR2 reads FQNEAQ (reference sequence). The CDR3 is 16 amino acids. V lost 8 bases and J lost 7; bases outside the gene matches: 12. CDR3 region: CASVRLAGSTLGELFF. Written as DNA, the CDR3 is TGTGCCAGCGTTCGACTAGCGGGAAGCACCCTCGGGGAGCTGTTTTTT.

This clonotype showed up just a few times. This CDR3 is CSATPWEGPMDETQYF. The CDR3, as DNA: TGCAGTGCTACGCCCTGGGAGGGGCCGATGGACGAGACCCAGTACTTC. The gene calls are TRBV20-1 and TRBJ2-5; 7 nucleotides align to TRBD2. V lost 4 bases, J lost 5 bases, and 16 bases stayed unmatched. There are 16 residues in the CDR3. Germline lookup yields CDR1 DFQATT and CDR2 SNEGSKA (reference sequence).

In this sample, this clonotype turned up a few times. This chain uses TRBV4-1 with TRBJ2-5; a weak D match, TRBD2 (6 bases). The CDR3 spans 14 residues. The germline V gene has CDR1 MGHRA and CDR2 YSYEKL. V was pared by 3 bases and J by 1 base, with 9 bases between. CDR3 sequence: CASSQKTSQETQYF. CDR3 sequence (DNA): TGCGCCAGCAGCCAGAAGACTAGCCAAGAGACCCAGTACTTC.